The following is a T cell receptor beta chain sequence with its context. Authors' methods: Researchers report that nucleated cell counts were estimated from reference gene primer amplification. The data were produced by immunoSEQ multiplex PCR, yet TCRdb's version contains in-frame clones alone and is incomplete. The D gene and trimming were derived from the DNA, and the V and J assignments and clone size from that table. The sample yields tens of thousands of clones, 75% to 85% seen once. The CDR3 covers 15 residues. CDR1 and CDR2 from the germline V gene are LNHNV and YYDKDF (reference sequence). Between the trimmed V and J ends, which lost 0 bases and 1 base, there was a span of 9 bases. This sample was taken from a study of blood T cell repertoires in COVID-19. Study summary: Material from acute and convalescent COVID-19 was sourced from the United States, Italy and Spain.

This TCR came from a middle-aged man with acute or convalescent COVID-19. This chain uses TRBV15 with TRBJ1-2, with D unresolved. Sequenced material: peripheral blood. This CDR3 reads CATSRDLGNNYGYTF. The CDR3 DNA follows: TGTGCCACCAGCAGAGATCTGGGCAATAACTATGGCTACACCTTC.